This T cell receptor (beta chain) appears in the sequencing data of a study of T cell responses to AZD1222 COVID-19 vaccine. Trimming stripped 3 bases from V and 6 bases from J, with 9 bases between. The CDR3 totals 14 residues. Germline-derived CDR1 and CDR2 are LGHNA and YNFKEQ. On this clone: Its antigen remains unknown.

Findings of the study overall: Repertoires were obtained only post-peak T cell response. Nearly half of spike-specific TCRs reportedly target unmutated variant regions.

Data came from immunoSEQ multiplex PCR; TCRdb stores just in-frame clones and leaves some out. This sample has some 150,000 clones, with 88% found just once. The chain combines TRBV4-2 with TRBJ1-6, with no clear D. Sequencing was performed on peripheral blood, taken on day 0 of AZD1222 vaccination. The clonotype was recovered from an adult in good health. DNA for the CDR3: TGTGCCAGCAGCCAGGAGACCAGTAATTCACCCCTCCACTTT. Its translation is CASSQETSNSPLHF.